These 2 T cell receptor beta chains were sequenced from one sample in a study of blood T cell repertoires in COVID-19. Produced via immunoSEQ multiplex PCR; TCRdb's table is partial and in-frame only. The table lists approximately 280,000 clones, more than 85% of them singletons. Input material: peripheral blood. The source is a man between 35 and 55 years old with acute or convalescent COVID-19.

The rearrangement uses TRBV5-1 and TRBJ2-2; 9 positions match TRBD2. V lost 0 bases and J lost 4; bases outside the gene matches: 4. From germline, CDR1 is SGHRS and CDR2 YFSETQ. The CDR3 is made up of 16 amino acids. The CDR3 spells CASSLDPAGGTGELFF. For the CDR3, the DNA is TGCGCCAGCAGCTTGGATCCAGCGGGGGGCACCGGGGAGCTGTTTTTT.

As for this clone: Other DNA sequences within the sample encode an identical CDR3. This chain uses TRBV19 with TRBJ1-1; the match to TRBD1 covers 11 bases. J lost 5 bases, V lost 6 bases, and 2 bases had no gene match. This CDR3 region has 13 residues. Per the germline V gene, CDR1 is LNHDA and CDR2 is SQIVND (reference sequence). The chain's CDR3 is CASRDRGRTEAFF. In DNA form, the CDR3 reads TGTGCCAGTAGGGACAGGGGGCGAACTGAAGCTTTCTTT.